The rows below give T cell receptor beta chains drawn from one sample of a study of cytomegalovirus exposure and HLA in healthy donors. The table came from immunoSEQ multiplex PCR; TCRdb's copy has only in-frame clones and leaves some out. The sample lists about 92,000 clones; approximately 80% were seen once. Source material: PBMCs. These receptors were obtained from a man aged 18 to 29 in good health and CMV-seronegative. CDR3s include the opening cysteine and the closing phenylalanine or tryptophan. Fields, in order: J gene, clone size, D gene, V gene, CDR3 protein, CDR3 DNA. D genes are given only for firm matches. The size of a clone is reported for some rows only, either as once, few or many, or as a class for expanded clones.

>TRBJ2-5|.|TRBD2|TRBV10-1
CASSEGPPGLAGQETQYF
TGCGCCAGCAGTGAGGGCCCCCCGGGACTAGCGGGACAAGAGACCCAGTACTTC
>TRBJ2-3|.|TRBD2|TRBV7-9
CASRPRTSGVEDTQYF
TGTGCCAGCAGACCCAGGACTAGCGGGGTTGAAGATACGCAGTATTTT
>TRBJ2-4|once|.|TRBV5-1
CASSLAMTGNGRTDTTIAKNIQYF
TGCGCCAGCAGCTTGGCCATGACGGGGAATGGGCGGACAGACACCACTATAGCCAAAAACATTCAGTACTTC
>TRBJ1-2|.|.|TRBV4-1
CASSHTGNYGYTF
TGCGCCAGCAGCCACACAGGGAACTATGGCTACACCTTC
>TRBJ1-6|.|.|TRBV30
CAWNPQGSINSPLHF
TGTGCCTGGAATCCTCAGGGATCGATTAATTCACCCCTCCACTTT
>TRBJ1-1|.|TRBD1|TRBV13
CASSPHRDRLNTEAFF
TGTGCCAGCAGCCCCCACCGGGACAGACTGAACACTGAAGCTTTCTTT
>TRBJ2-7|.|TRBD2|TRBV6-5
CASSSTPGRGGEQYF
TGTGCCAGCAGTTCTACACCGGGACGGGGAGGGGAGCAGTACTTC
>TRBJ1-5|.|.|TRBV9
CASSARGNSNQPQHF
TGTGCCAGCAGCGCGCGGGGGAATAGCAATCAGCCCCAGCATTTT
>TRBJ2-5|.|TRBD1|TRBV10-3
CAISVGQGVQETQYF
TGTGCCATCAGTGTAGGACAGGGGGTGCAAGAGACCCAGTACTTC
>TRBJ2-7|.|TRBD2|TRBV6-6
CASIHSGVFGEQYF
TGTGCCAGCATCCATAGCGGGGTGTTCGGCGAGCAGTACTTC
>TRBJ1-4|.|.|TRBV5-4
CASSSGSEKLFF
TGTGCCAGCAGCTCGGGAAGTGAAAAACTGTTTTTT
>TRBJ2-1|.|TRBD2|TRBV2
CASSASSGGIGNEQFF
TGTGCCAGCAGCGCCTCTAGCGGGGGGATTGGTAATGAGCAGTTCTTC
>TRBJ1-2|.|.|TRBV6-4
CASSRDSGDYGYTF
TGTGCCAGCAGCAGGGATTCAGGGGATTATGGCTACACCTTC
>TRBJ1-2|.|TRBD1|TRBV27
CASSLRGGQGAYYGYTF
TGTGCCAGCAGTCTACGGGGGGGACAGGGGGCTTACTATGGCTACACCTTC
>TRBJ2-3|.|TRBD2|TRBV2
CASRTLAGGSDTQYF
TGTGCCAGCAGGACACTAGCGGGGGGGTCAGATACGCAGTATTTT
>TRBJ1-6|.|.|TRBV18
CASSRDRPDNSPLHF
TGTGCCAGCTCACGCGACAGACCCGATAATTCACCCCTCCACTTT
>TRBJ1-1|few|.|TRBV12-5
CASGLGGPRGAFF
TGTGCTAGTGGTTTAGGTGGGCCAAGGGGGGCTTTCTTT
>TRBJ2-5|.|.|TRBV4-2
CASSPRGSAQETQYF
TGTGCCAGCAGCCCCCGGGGGAGTGCCCAAGAGACCCAGTACTTC
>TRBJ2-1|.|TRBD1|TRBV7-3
CASSVPGQNEQFF
TGTGCCAGCAGCGTACCGGGACAGAATGAGCAGTTCTTC
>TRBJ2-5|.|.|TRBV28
CASRSTSISPETQYF
TGTGCCAGCAGGTCGACTAGTATTTCCCCAGAGACCCAGTACTTC
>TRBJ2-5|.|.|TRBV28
CASSYGGAGETQYF
TGTGCCAGCAGTTATGGGGGGGCGGGCGAGACCCAGTACTTC
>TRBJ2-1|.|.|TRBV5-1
CASSSVGRGSYNEQFF
TGCGCCAGCAGCTCGGTTGGTCGGGGGTCCTACAATGAGCAGTTCTTC
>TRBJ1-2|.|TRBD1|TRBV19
CASSLEAGGSVYGYTF
TGTGCCAGTAGCCTCGAGGCAGGGGGCTCGGTCTATGGCTACACCTTC
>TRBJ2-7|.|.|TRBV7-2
CASSDWPVSSYEQYF
TGTGCCAGCAGCGACTGGCCTGTTAGCTCCTACGAGCAGTACTTC
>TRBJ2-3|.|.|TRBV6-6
CASSSSGGNTQYF
TGTGCCAGCAGCTCTTCAGGTGGAAATACGCAGTATTTT
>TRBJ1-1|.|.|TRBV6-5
CASTRQLNTEAFF
TGTGCCAGCACCAGACAGCTGAACACTGAAGCTTTCTTT
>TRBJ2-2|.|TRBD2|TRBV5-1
CASSPSGGTGELFF
TGCGCCAGCAGCCCTAGCGGGGGCACCGGGGAGCTGTTTTTT
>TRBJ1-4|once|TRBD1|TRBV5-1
CASSLDRGSGEKLFF
TGCGCCAGCAGCTTAGACAGGGGCAGTGGTGAAAAACTGTTTTTT
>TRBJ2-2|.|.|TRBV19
CASSPAGGRGTGELFF
TGTGCCAGTAGTCCGGCTGGCGGGCGAGGTACCGGGGAGCTGTTTTTT
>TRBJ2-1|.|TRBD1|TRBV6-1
CASSAQGVVYNEQFF
TGTGCCAGCAGTGCACAGGGGGTAGTCTACAATGAGCAGTTCTTC
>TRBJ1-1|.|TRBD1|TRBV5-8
CASTDRVGTEAFF
TGTGCCAGCACCGACAGGGTGGGGACTGAAGCTTTCTTT
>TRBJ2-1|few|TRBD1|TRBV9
CASSATTGGEQFF
TGTGCCAGCAGCGCTACTACAGGGGGTGAGCAGTTCTTC
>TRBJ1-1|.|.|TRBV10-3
CAISPDPGRNTEAFF
TGTGCCATCAGTCCTGACCCAGGAAGGAACACTGAAGCTTTCTTT
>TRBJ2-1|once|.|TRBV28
CASSLYLTLGTDNEQFF
TGTGCCAGCAGTCTCTACCTAACATTGGGGACTGACAATGAGCAGTTCTTC
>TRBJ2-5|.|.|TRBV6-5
CASRFRQETQYF
TGTGCCAGCAGGTTCAGACAAGAGACCCAGTACTTC
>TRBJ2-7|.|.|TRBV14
CASSQTRPSYEQYF
TGTGCCAGCAGCCAGACTAGGCCATCTTACGAGCAGTACTTC
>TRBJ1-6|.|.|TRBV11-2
CASSSGSYNSPLHF
TGTGCCAGCAGCTCCGGGTCATATAATTCACCCCTCCACTTT
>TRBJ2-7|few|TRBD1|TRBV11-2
CASSSYRGPSYEQYF
TGTGCCAGCAGCTCCTACAGGGGGCCCTCCTACGAGCAGTACTTC
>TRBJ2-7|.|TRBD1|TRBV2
CASSEEALGQSSYEQYF
TGTGCCAGCAGTGAGGAAGCATTGGGACAGAGCTCCTACGAGCAGTACTTC
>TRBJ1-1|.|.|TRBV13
CASSDQGLYEAFF
TGTGCCAGCAGTGATCAGGGCCTTTACGAAGCTTTCTTT
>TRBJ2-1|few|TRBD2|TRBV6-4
CASSEGTRQGEQFF
TGTGCCAGCAGTGAAGGGACTAGACAAGGTGAGCAGTTCTTC
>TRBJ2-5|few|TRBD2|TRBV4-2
CASSQDIPDSGGLRTQYF
TGTGCCAGCAGCCAAGATATCCCCGATAGCGGGGGTCTTAGGACCCAGTACTTC